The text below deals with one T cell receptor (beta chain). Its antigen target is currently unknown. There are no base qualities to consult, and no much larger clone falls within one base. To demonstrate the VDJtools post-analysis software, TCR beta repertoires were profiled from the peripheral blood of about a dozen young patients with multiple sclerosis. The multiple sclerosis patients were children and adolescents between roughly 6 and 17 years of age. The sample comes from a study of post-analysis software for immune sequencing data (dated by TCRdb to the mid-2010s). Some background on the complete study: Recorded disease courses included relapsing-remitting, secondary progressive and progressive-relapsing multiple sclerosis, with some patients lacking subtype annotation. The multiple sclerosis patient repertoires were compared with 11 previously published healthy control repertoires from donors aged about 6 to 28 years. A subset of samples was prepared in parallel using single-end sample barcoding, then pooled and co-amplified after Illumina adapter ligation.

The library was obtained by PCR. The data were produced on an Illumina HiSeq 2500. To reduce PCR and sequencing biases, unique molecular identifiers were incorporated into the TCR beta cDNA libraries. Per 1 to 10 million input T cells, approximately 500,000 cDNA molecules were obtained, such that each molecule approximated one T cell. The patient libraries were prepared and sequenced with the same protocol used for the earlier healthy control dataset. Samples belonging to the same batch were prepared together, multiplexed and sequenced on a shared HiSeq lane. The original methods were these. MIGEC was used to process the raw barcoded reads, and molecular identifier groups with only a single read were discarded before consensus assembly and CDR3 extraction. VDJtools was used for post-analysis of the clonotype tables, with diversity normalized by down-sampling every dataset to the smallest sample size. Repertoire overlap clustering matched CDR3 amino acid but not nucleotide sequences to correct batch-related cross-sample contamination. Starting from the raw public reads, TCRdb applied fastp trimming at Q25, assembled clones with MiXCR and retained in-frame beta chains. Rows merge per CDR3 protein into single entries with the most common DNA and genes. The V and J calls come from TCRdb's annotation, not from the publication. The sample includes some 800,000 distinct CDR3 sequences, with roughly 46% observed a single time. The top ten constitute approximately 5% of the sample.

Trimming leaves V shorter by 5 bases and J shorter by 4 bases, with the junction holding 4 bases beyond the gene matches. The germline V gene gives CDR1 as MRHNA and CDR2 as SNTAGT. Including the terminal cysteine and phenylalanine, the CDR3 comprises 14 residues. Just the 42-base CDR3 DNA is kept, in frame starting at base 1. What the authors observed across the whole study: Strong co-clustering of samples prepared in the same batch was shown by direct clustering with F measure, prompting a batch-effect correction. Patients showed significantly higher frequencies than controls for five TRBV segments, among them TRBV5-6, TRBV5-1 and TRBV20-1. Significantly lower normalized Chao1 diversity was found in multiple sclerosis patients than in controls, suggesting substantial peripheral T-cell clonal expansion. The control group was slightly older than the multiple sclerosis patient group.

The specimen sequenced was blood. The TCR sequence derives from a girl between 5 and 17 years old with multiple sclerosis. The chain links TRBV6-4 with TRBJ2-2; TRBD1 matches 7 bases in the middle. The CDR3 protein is CASSSTGVTGELFF. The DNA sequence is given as TGTGCCAGCAGTTCAACAGGGGTCACCGGGGAGCTGTTTTTT.